A single sample is the source of the 8 T cell receptor beta chains below, sequenced in a study of cytomegalovirus exposure and HLA in healthy donors. Vbeta (60) and Jbeta (13) primers were used in the PCR. Method: immunoSEQ multiplex PCR; TCRdb's copy keeps in-frame clones and lacks some. The sample has some 160,000 clones, over 80% seen once. What was sequenced was PBMCs. Receptors were obtained from a woman aged 18-29 years in good health and CMV-seronegative.

In DNA form, the CDR3 reads TGTGCCACCCGGGACAGGGGTTATATGAACACTGAAGCTTTCTTT. The encoded protein is CATRDRGYMNTEAFF. The chain employs TRBV19 and TRBJ1-1; 10 bases match TRBD1. The CDR3 is made up of 15 amino acids. Losses at the gene ends were 10 bases for V and 0 bases for J; bases not matched to a gene: 8. Germline CDR1 is LNHDA and CDR2 is SQIVND (reference sequence).

In the case of this clone: One end of the junction varies from germline; a read error may be responsible. The chain is built from TRBV7-7 and TRBJ2-1; the D is unclear. Germline CDR1 is SSHAT and CDR2 is FNYEAQ (reference sequence). The CDR3 consists of 15 residues. CDR3 sequence: CASSPYTDIYNEQFF. The CDR3 bases are TGTGCTAGCAGTCCCTATACAGACATATACAATGAGCAGTTCTTC.

This chain uses TRBV27 with TRBJ2-1, with TRBD2 matching over 10 bases. V gave up 7 bases and J gave up 4 bases; unmatched junction bases: 10. Germline-derived CDR1 and CDR2 are MNHEY and SMNVEV (reference sequence). This CDR3 contains 16 residues. The CDR3 reads CASNEGSGGVYNEQFF. The CDR3 nucleotides are TGTGCCAGCAACGAGGGGAGCGGGGGGGTTTACAATGAGCAGTTCTTC.

The chain carries TRBV6-6 and TRBJ1-2; the match to TRBD1 covers 7 bases. The germline CDR1 and CDR2 sequences are MNHNY and SVGAGI (reference sequence). V was pared by 7 bases and J by 6 bases, with 5 bases of the junction left unmatched. The CDR3 has 12 residues. CDR3 region: CASNSRGDGYTF. In nucleotides, the CDR3 is TGTGCCAGCAATTCCAGGGGGGATGGCTACACCTTC.

This clone has just a few counts. V usage is TRBV5-1 and J usage is TRBJ1-1, with 11 bases fitting TRBD1. V shed 3 bases and J 0 bases; nucleotides not matched to a gene: 4. The length of the CDR3 is 16 residues. The germline V gene encodes CDR1 SGHRS and CDR2 YFSETQ. The CDR3 region is CASSYRTGGMNTEAFF. The CDR3 DNA follows: TGCGCCAGCAGCTATCGGACAGGGGGCATGAACACTGAAGCTTTCTTT. Filled out from reference TRBV5-1 and TRBJ1-1, the complete variable domain reads KAGVTQTPRYLIKTRGQQVTLSCSPISGHRSVSWYQQTPGQGLQFLFEYFSETQRNKGNFPGRFSGRQFSNSRSEMNVSTLELGDSALYLCASSYRTGGMNTEAFFGQGTRLTVV.

This clone occurred a few times. V and J are TRBV6-1 and TRBJ2-7, with 10 bases matching TRBD1. The CDR3 is made up of 13 amino acids. CDR1 and CDR2 from the germline V gene are MNHNS and SASEGT. V lost 6 bases to trimming and J lost 7 bases; unmatched junction nucleotides: 6. In DNA form, the CDR3 reads TGTGCCAGCAGCGGACAGGGGGTGGGAGAGCAGTACTTC. Translating it yields CASSGQGVGEQYF.

This clone was recorded a few times. The rearrangement joins TRBV7-2 to TRBJ1-4; no reliable D call. CDR1 is SGHTA, CDR2 FQGNSA, per germline. This CDR3 is built from 12 residues. The ends were cut back, 3 bases at V and 5 bases at J, with 4 bases in the middle. Written as DNA, the CDR3 is TGTGCCAGCAGCTTCGTCAATGAAAAACTGTTTTTT. Its translation is CASSFVNEKLFF.

The rearrangement links TRBV2 to TRBJ1-2, with D unclear. Trimming took off 10 bases at V and 8 bases at J, with 20 bases between the two ends. The CDR3 totals 13 residues. CDR1 and CDR2 from the germline V gene are SNHLY and FYNNEI. The CDR3 is CATTSGGYGGYTF. The CDR3 DNA sequence: TGTGCCACCACATCCGGAGGGTACGGAGGCTACACCTTC.